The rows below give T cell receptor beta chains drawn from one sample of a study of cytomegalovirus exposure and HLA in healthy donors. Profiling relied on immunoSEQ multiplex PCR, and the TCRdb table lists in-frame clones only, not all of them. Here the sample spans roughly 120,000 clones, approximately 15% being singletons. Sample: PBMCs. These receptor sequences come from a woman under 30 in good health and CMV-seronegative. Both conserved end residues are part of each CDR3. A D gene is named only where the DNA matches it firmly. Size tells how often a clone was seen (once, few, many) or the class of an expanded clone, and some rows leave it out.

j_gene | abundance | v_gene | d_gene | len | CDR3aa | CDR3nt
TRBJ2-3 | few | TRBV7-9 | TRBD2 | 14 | CASKARGGHDTQYF | TGTGCCAGCAAGGCCCGGGGGGGCCACGATACGCAGTATTTT
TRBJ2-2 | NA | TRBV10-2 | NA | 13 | CAIRGLSGRELFF | TGCGCCATCAGGGGACTTTCGGGAAGGGAGCTGTTTTTT
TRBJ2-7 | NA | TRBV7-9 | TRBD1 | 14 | CASSRDREIIEQYF | TGTGCCAGCAGCCGCGACAGGGAAATCATCGAGCAGTACTTC
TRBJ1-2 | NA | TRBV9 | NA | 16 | CASSVVPGGEHYGYTF | TGTGCCAGCAGCGTAGTCCCAGGAGGGGAACACTATGGCTACACCTTC
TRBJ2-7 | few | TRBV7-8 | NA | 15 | CASLPEITGIGEQYF | TGTGCCAGCTTACCCGAGATCACAGGGATCGGCGAGCAGTACTTC
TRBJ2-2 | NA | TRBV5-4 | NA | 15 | CASSLGGVNTGELFF | TGTGCCAGCAGCTTAGGAGGAGTTAACACCGGGGAGCTGTTTTTT
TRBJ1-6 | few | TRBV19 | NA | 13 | CAGSAGDNSPLHF | TGTGCCGGCTCGGCGGGGGATAATTCACCCCTCCACTTT
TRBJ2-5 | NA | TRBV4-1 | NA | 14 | CASSQENNQETQYF | TGCGCCAGCAGCCAAGAGAACAACCAAGAGACCCAGTACTTC
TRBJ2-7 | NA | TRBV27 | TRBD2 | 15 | CASRVLAGGHYEQYF | TGTGCCAGCAGGGTACTAGCGGGGGGGCATTACGAGCAGTACTTC
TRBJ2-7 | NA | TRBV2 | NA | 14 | CASSEFPSTYEQYF | TGTGCCAGCAGTGAGTTCCCATCTACCTACGAGCAGTACTTC
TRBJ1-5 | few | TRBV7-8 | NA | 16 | CASSLARGHSNQPQHF | TGTGCCAGCAGCTTAGCGCGCGGCCATAGCAATCAGCCCCAGCATTTT
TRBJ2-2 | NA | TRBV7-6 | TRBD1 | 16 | CASSPTGQTNTGELFF | TGTGCCAGCAGCCCCACGGGACAGACGAACACCGGGGAGCTGTTTTTT
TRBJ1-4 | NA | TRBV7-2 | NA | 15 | CASSLGLTTNEKLFF | TGTGCCAGCAGCTTAGGACTGACAACTAATGAAAAACTGTTTTTT
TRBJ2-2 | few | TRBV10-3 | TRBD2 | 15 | CAISVGLENTGELFF | TGTGCCATCAGTGTCGGACTAGAAAACACCGGGGAGCTGTTTTTT
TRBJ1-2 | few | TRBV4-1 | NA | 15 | CASREFALANYGYTF | TGCGCCAGCAGGGAGTTCGCCTTAGCTAACTATGGCTACACCTTC
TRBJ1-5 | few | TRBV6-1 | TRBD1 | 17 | CASSAQGLGQYNQPQHF | TGTGCCAGCAGTGCCCAGGGTTTGGGACAGTACAATCAGCCCCAGCATTTT
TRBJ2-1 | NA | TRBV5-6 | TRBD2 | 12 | CASSLHSGSPFF | TGTGCCAGCAGCCTGCATAGCGGGAGCCCGTTCTTC
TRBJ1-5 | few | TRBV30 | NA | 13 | CAWRGSLNQPQHF | TGTGCCTGGAGGGGGAGTCTCAATCAGCCCCAGCATTTT
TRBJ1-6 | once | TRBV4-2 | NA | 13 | CTSSQEQGGPLHF | TGTACCAGCAGCCAAGAGCAGGGCGGCCCCCTCCACTTT
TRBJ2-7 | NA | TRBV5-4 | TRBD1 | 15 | CASSTGQVSSYEQYF | TGTGCCAGCAGCACGGGACAGGTGAGCTCCTACGAGCAGTACTTC
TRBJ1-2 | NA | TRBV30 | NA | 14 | CAWRGGAQIRGYTF | TGTGCCTGGAGGGGAGGGGCACAAATCCGCGGCTACACCTTC
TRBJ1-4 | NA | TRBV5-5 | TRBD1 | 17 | CASSWEQGGATNEKLFF | TGTGCCAGCAGCTGGGAACAGGGGGGTGCAACTAATGAAAAACTGTTTTTT
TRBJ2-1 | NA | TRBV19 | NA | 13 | CASSIDLLGRQFF | TGTGCCAGTAGTATAGATCTCCTAGGTCGGCAGTTCTTC
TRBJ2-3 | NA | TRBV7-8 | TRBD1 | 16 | CASSLAQGAGADTQYF | TGTGCCAGCAGCTTAGCTCAGGGGGCAGGAGCAGATACGCAGTATTTT
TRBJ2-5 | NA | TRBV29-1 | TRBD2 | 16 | CSVRSPGLAPQETQYF | TGCAGCGTCCGATCTCCGGGACTAGCGCCCCAAGAGACCCAGTACTTC
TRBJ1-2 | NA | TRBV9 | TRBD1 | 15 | CASSEGDRANYGYTF | TGTGCCAGCAGCGAGGGGGACAGAGCTAACTATGGCTACACCTTC
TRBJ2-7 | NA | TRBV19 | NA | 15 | CASSIPTVWHYEQYF | TGTGCCAGTAGTATCCCGACTGTTTGGCACTACGAGCAGTACTTC
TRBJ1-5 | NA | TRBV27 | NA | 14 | CASSFQGGVGPQHF | TGTGCCAGCAGTTTCCAGGGCGGTGTGGGGCCCCAGCATTTT
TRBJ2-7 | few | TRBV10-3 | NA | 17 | CAISGPPKAGLSYEQYF | TGTGCCATCAGTGGCCCCCCGAAGGCGGGACTCTCCTACGAGCAGTACTTC
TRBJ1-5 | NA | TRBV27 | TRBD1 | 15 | CASSGGTGGNQPQHF | TGTGCCAGCAGTGGAGGGACAGGGGGCAATCAGCCCCAGCATTTT
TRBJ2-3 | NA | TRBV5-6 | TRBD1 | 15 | CASSTPGGEADTQYF | TGTGCCAGCAGCACTCCAGGGGGCGAGGCAGATACGCAGTATTTT
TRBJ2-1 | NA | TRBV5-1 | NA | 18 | CASSPRTGWRSGGNEQFF | TGCGCCAGCAGCCCGAGGACAGGGTGGCGTAGCGGGGGAAATGAGCAGTTCTTC
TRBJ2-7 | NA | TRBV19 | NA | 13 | CASSIGSGYEQYF | TGTGCCAGTAGTATAGGAAGCGGATACGAGCAGTACTTC
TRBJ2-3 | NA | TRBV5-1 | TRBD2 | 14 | CASSAGGSADTQYF | TGCGCCAGCAGCGCCGGCGGGAGCGCAGATACGCAGTATTTT
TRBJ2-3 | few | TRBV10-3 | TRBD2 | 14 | CAINNGGTTDTQYF | TGTGCCATCAATAACGGGGGGACCACAGATACGCAGTATTTT
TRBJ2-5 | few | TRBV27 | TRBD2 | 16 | CASSLRGGALAETQYF | TGTGCCAGCAGTTTACGGGGAGGGGCACTGGCAGAGACCCAGTACTTC
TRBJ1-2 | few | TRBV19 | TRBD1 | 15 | CASSVTGVANYGYTF | TGTGCCAGTAGCGTAACAGGGGTAGCTAACTATGGCTACACCTTC
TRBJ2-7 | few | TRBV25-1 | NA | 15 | CASSFEAGAKFGQYF | TGTGCCAGCAGTTTCGAGGCGGGGGCTAAGTTTGGGCAGTACTTC
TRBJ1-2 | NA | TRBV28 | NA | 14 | CASKGQPANYGYTF | TGTGCCAGCAAAGGACAGCCAGCTAACTATGGCTACACCTTC
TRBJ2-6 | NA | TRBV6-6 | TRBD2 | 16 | CASSSDGGAGANVLTF | TGTGCCAGCAGTTCGGATGGGGGGGCTGGGGCCAACGTCCTGACTTTC
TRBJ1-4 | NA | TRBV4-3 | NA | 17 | CASSQDVFVGGEEKLFF | TGCGCCAGCAGCCAAGATGTCTTTGTGGGGGGGGAAGAAAAACTGTTTTTT
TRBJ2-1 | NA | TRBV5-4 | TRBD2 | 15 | CASSLAGRGGHEQFF | TGTGCCAGCAGCTTGGCGGGACGGGGGGGCCATGAGCAGTTCTTC
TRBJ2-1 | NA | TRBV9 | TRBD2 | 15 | CASSVGLALYNEQFF | TGTGCCAGCAGCGTAGGACTAGCTCTCTACAATGAGCAGTTCTTC
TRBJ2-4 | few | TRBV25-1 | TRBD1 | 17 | CARTQGAGSLSKNIQYF | TGTGCCCGAACGCAGGGGGCCGGCAGCCTATCCAAAAACATTCAGTACTTC
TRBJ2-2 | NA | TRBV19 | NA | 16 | CASRIGGQTNTGELFF | TGTGCCAGTAGGATCGGCGGGCAAACGAACACCGGGGAGCTGTTTTTT
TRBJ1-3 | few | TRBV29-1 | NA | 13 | CSAGQSSGNTIYF | TGCAGCGCAGGACAGAGCTCTGGAAACACCATATATTTT
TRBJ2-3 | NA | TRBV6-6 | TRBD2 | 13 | CASSYLAEDTQYF | TGTGCCAGCAGTTACCTAGCGGAAGATACGCAGTATTTT
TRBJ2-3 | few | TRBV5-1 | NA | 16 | CASSLEGMLGTDTQYF | TGCGCCAGCAGCTTGGAGGGGATGTTGGGCACAGATACGCAGTATTTT
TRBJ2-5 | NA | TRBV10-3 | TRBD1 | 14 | CAISTQGAAKTQYF | TGTGCCATCAGTACACAGGGGGCAGCGAAGACCCAGTACTTC
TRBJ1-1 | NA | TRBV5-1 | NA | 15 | CASSSGVNMNTEAFF | TGCGCCAGCAGCTCCGGGGTTAACATGAACACTGAAGCTTTCTTT
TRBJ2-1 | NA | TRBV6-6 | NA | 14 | CASSPRGARNEQFF | TGTGCCAGCAGTCCCCGGGGGGCGAGAAATGAGCAGTTCTTC
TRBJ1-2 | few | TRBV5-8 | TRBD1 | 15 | CASSLGQGLDYGYTF | TGTGCCAGCAGCCTAGGACAGGGCCTTGACTATGGCTACACCTTC
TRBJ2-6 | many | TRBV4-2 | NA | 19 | CASSQDGGQMGSGANVLTF | TGTGCCAGCAGCCAGGACGGTGGACAGATGGGCTCTGGGGCCAACGTCCTGACTTTC